What follows is one T cell receptor beta chain and its context. The germline V gene has CDR1 SGHAT and CDR2 FQNNGV. The CDR3 spans 17 residues. Trimming at V came to 4 bases and at J to 7 bases, leaving 15 bases not matched to a gene. The entry originates in a study of T cell responses to AZD1222 COVID-19 vaccine. Libraries were prepared by immunoSEQ multiplex PCR; TCRdb keeps only in-frame clonotypes and omits some of them. There are around 130,000 clones in the sample; 91% occur only once, and around 6.9% lies in the top ten. The sequenced sample was peripheral blood, obtained 28 days after the second dose of the MenACWY control vaccine. This chain joins TRBV11-2 and TRBJ2-1; TRBD1 aligns across 8 bases. The TCR was taken from an adult who received the MenACWY meningococcal vaccine as a control. The CDR3: CASSSRDAGGSVNEQFF. Here the CDR3 DNA reads TGTGCCAGCAGCTCACGCGATGCAGGGGGCAGTGTTAATGAGCAGTTCTTC. The full variable domain, in which reference TRBV11-2 and TRBJ2-1 provide the parts outside the CDR3, is EAGVAQSPRYKIIEKRQSVAFWCNPISGHATLYWYQQILGQGPKLLIQFQNNGVVDDSQLPKDRFSAERLKGVDSTLKIQPAKLEDSAVYLCASSSRDAGGSVNEQFFGPGTRLTVL.